The 10 T cell receptor beta chains below all came from one sample that was sequenced in a study of Graves' ophthalmopathy and Graves' hyperthyroidism. Amplification from RNA transcripts yielded the TCR beta CDR3 regions. RT-PCR in the first round used HTBI primers; a second-round multiplex PCR followed. Via MiXCR, TCRdb re-called the multiplex PCR reads, giving one row per CDR3 protein. The top ten clones hold 3% to 4% of a sample with hundreds of thousands of distinct CDR3 sequences, about two fifths of them seen once. The material sequenced was peripheral blood. The origin of the receptors is an adult man with Graves' ophthalmopathy.

This clonotype appeared many times. The junction and the germline gene differ at one end; a read error may be behind it. CDR3 sequence: CASSLAGQGNQPQHF. DNA for the CDR3: TGTGCCAGCAGCTTAGCCGGACAGGGCAATCAGCCCCAGCATTTT. The chain is built from TRBV5-1 and TRBJ1-5; the match to TRBD1 covers 7 bases. Germline V lookup: CDR1 SGHRS, CDR2 YFSETQ. The CDR3 has 15 residues.

The sample holds many counts of this clonotype. This sequence joins TRBV5-8 and TRBJ2-7, with D possibly TRBD1 on 6 matching bases. The CDR3 contains 14 residues. Trimming cost V 5 bases and J 2 bases, with 14 bases left between them. Germline CDR1 reads SGHTS; CDR2 reads YDEGEE. DNA for the CDR3: TGTGCCAGCAGACGACAGGACCTGCCCTACGAGCAGTACTTC. Protein: CASRRQDLPYEQYF. Looking up the rest from reference TRBV5-8 and TRBJ2-7 gives the full variable domain: EAGVTQSPTHLIKTRGQQATLRCSPISGHTSVYWYQQALGLGLQFLLWYDEGEERNRGNFPPRFSGRQFPNYSSELNVNALELEDSALYLCASRRQDLPYEQYFGPGTRLTVT.

The chain recombines TRBV7-1 with TRBJ2-3, with TRBD2 matching over 7 bases. TRBV7-1 belongs to the ORF category, with a function that is uncertain. With 5 bases clipped from V and 6 bases from J, the junction kept 14 bases outside the gene matches. This CDR3 comprises 16 residues. The CDR3 region has the DNA TGTGCCAGCAGCACAGTAGATCGTAGCGGGTCCGATACGCAGTATTTT. Translating gives CASSTVDRSGSDTQYF.

Here the CDR3 DNA reads TGTGCCAGCAGTGATAAAGTAGCGCGAGAGCAGTACTTC. This translates into CASSDKVAREQYF. V gene TRBV25-1 combines with J gene TRBJ2-7; a possible D gene is TRBD2 (5 bases). V gave up 3 bases and J gave up 7 bases, with 13 bases separating them. The CDR3 extends over 13 amino acids. Germline V CDR1 and CDR2: MGHDK, SYGVNS.

This clonotype came up many times. The V and J genes are TRBV29-1 and TRBJ2-5; TRBD2 aligns across 10 bases. The CDR3 covers 16 residues. Trimming cost V 5 bases and J 0 bases; bases outside gene matches: 9. Per germline, CDR1 SQVTM and CDR2 ANQGSEA. The CDR3 reads CSVLGASGGYQETQYF. The DNA of the CDR3 is TGCAGCGTTTTGGGGGCTAGCGGGGGATACCAAGAGACCCAGTACTTC.

CDR3 sequence: CASSQDGIGPQHF. The CDR3 DNA is TGTGCCAGCAGCCAAGACGGGATAGGACCCCAGCATTTT. The genes are TRBV4-2 and TRBJ1-5; D is uncertain. V was trimmed by 0 bases and J by 10 bases, leaving 10 bases between them. The germline CDR1 and CDR2 sequences are LGHNA and YNFKEQ. The CDR3 runs 13 residues.

The chain combines TRBV30 with TRBJ1-4, with 11 bases aligning to TRBD1. Germline loops: CDR1 GTSNPN, CDR2 SVGIG (reference sequence). This CDR3 contains 14 residues. Losses at the gene ends were 1 base for V and 6 bases for J; bases not matched to a gene: 1. CDR3 bases: TGTGCCTGGAGTGCGGGACAGGGGGATGAAAAACTGTTTTTT. Its translation is CAWSAGQGDEKLFF. The full variable domain, with the rest looked up from reference TRBV30 and TRBJ1-4, is SQTIHQWPATLVQPVGSPLSLECTVEGTSNPNLYWYRQAAGRGLQLLFYSVGIGQISSEVPQNLSASRPQDRQFILSSKKLLLSDSGFYLCAWSAGQGDEKLFFGSGTQLSVL.

This clonotype was seen more than once but under ten times. J is TRBJ1-1 and V is TRBV7-2, with a weak D call TRBD1 (6 bases). V was cut by 1 base and J by 0 bases, with 21 bases left in between. Germline-derived CDR1 and CDR2 are SGHTA and FQGNSA. This CDR3 has 19 residues. The CDR3 coding sequence is TGTGCCAGCAGCTTAGTGTGGGACAAAAAGGGGGGCATGAACACTGAAGCTTTCTTT. Translated: CASSLVWDKKGGMNTEAFF.

The chain employs TRBV30 and TRBJ1-4; possibly TRBD1 for D (5 bases). The germline V gene encodes CDR1 GTSNPN and CDR2 SVGIG (reference sequence). The V gene lost 1 base and the J gene lost 4 bases, with 13 bases spanning the gap. The CDR3 consists of 15 residues. The CDR3 DNA is TGTGCCTGGAGTGACGCGGGGGGTCTTAATGAAAAACTGTTTTTT. Protein: CAWSDAGGLNEKLFF.

The rearrangement joins TRBV9 to TRBJ1-1; the D gene is possibly TRBD1 (5 bases). V lost 6 bases, J lost 1 base, and 19 bases lay in between. Per the germline V gene, CDR1 is SGDLS and CDR2 is YYNGEE. The CDR3 consists of 16 residues. CDR3 residues: CASTASLTDPNTEAFF. DNA for the CDR3: TGTGCCAGCACCGCCTCGTTGACAGACCCGAACACTGAAGCTTTCTTT.